This T cell receptor beta chain was sequenced in a study of T cells in narcolepsy. Points from the study as a whole: Autoreactive clonotypes reportedly recurred in blood of same and different patients, not controls.

Deletions cut 6 bases from V and 4 bases from J, with 18 bases between. The V gene's germline CDR1 is SQVTM and CDR2 ANQGSEA. CDR3 length equals 14 residues. The repertoire was sequenced with immunoSEQ multiplex PCR; TCRdb's copy has only in-frame clones and lacks some. The sample has about 1,700 clones; around 20% are singletons. By share, this clone ranks as large (0.1 to 1%). Its antigen is still unknown. This specimen includes other DNA sequences encoding the same CDR3. The sample comprised cultured CD4+ T cells from cerebrospinal fluid. The rearrangement uses TRBV29-1 and TRBJ1-1, with D maybe TRBD1 (5 bases). The receptor's source is a human donor with narcolepsy. In DNA, the CDR3 is TGCAGCGTCCTGATTGGCCCCGGGGGCACTGAAGCTTTCTTT. Translated, it gives CSVLIGPGGTEAFF.